A single sample is the source of the 10 T cell receptor beta chains below, sequenced in a study of blood T cell repertoires in COVID-19. Clones were sequenced by immunoSEQ multiplex PCR, and TCRdb holds only the in-frame ones, with some missing. The sample lists hundreds of thousands of clones, 89% occurring once. The sequencing input was PBMCs or T cells enriched from blood (not recorded which). These receptors all come from a man in his sixties who had recovered from COVID-19.

The chain employs TRBV28 and TRBJ2-7, with a tentative D call TRBD2 (7 bases). The CDR3 spans 14 residues. The ends were cut back, 4 bases at V and 4 bases at J, with 14 bases in the middle. Per germline, CDR1 MDHEN and CDR2 SYDVKM. CDR3 loop: CASSSLGGPYEQYF. The CDR3 nucleotides are TGTGCCAGCAGTTCCCTCGGGGGGCCATACGAGCAGTACTTC.

In this sample, this clone turned up once. Here the CDR3 DNA reads TGTGCCAGCAGCTTAGCGAACAGGGGGCACGAGCAGTTCTTC. It specifies CASSLANRGHEQFF. The chain uses TRBV7-6 and TRBJ2-1, with 9 bases fitting TRBD1. This CDR3 is 14 amino acids long. The J segment lost 10 bases and the V segment lost 0 bases, leaving 4 bases of the junction unmatched. Looked up from germline, CDR1 is SGHVS and CDR2 is FNYEAQ.

This chain uses TRBV18 with TRBJ2-7; TRBD1 matches at 9 bases. CDR3 length equals 14 residues. With V trimmed by 6 bases and J by 5 bases, 8 bases remained unmatched. Looked up from germline, CDR1 is KGHSH and CDR2 is LQKENI. This CDR3 is CASSRQGGKNEQYF. Written as DNA, the CDR3 is TGTGCCAGCTCGAGACAGGGGGGGAAGAACGAGCAGTACTTC.

V and J are TRBV6-1 and TRBJ2-3; D may be TRBD2 (6 bases). The CDR3 has 16 amino acids. The ends were cut back, 1 base at V and 6 bases at J, with 17 bases in the middle. Germline assignment: CDR1 MNHNS and CDR2 SASEGT. The CDR3 is CASSEGGSGLGDTQYF. The CDR3, as DNA: TGTGCCAGCAGTGAAGGCGGTAGCGGCTTGGGCGATACGCAGTATTTT.

The chain recombines TRBV18 with TRBJ2-7; TRBD2 agrees at 7 bases. CDR1 and CDR2 (germline): KGHSH, LQKENI. The V gene end was trimmed by 2 bases and the J gene end by 3 bases; junction bases not matched to a gene: 4. There are 14 residues in the CDR3. This chain's CDR3 is CASSPGAGDYEQYF. In DNA, the CDR3 is TGTGCCAGCTCACCAGGGGCGGGAGACTACGAGCAGTACTTC.

The chain employs TRBV15 and TRBJ1-1, with TRBD1 matching over 7 bases. Germline-derived CDR1 and CDR2 are LNHNV and YYDKDF (reference sequence). The CDR3 covers 15 residues. V trimming: 0 bases; J trimming: 4 bases; junction bases outside the gene matches: 5. The CDR3 loop reads CATSREKGASTEAFF. The CDR3 DNA is TGTGCCACCAGCAGAGAGAAGGGGGCGAGCACTGAAGCTTTCTTT.

CDR3 in DNA: TGCAGTGCTAGTTGGCAGGGCATAAATGAGCAGTTCTTC. Protein: CSASWQGINEQFF. The chain has TRBV20-1 and TRBJ2-1; a possible D gene is TRBD1 (5 bases). This CDR3 is built from 13 residues. V was shortened by 3 bases and J by 7 bases, with 13 bases between the two germline ends. Looked up from germline, CDR1 is DFQATT and CDR2 is SNEGSKA (reference sequence).

This clone was seen just once. The V gene is TRBV19, the J gene TRBJ1-4; maybe TRBD1 (6 bases). From germline, CDR1 is LNHDA and CDR2 SQIVND (reference sequence). Trimming left V 5 bases short and J 6 bases short, with 16 bases between. The CDR3 runs to 15 residues. The DNA of the CDR3 is TGTGCCAGTAGTCCAGGGGACGGGAGGTATGAAAAACTGTTTTTT. This sequence encodes CASSPGDGRYEKLFF.

V is TRBV5-1 and J is TRBJ1-6, with 10 bases aligning to TRBD1. The CDR3 spans 16 residues. Germline V gene sequence: CDR1 SGHRS, CDR2 YFSETQ. V gave up 7 bases and J gave up 9 bases; unmatched junction bases: 13. CDR3 bases: TGCGCCAGCGGGGCGACAGGGGGCTCCCTAATTTCACCCCTCCACTTT. Translation gives CASGATGGSLISPLHF.

The V gene is TRBV7-3, the J gene TRBJ2-1, with TRBD1 identical over 7 bases. The CDR3 length is 15 residues. Germline V gene data show CDR1 as SGHTA and CDR2 as FQGTGA. Germline trimming cut 2 bases from V and 5 bases from J; bases unmatched to any gene: 6. DNA of the CDR3: TGTGCCAGCAGCTTAGACAGGGCCAGAAACAATGAGCAGTTCTTC. Amino acid sequence: CASSLDRARNNEQFF.